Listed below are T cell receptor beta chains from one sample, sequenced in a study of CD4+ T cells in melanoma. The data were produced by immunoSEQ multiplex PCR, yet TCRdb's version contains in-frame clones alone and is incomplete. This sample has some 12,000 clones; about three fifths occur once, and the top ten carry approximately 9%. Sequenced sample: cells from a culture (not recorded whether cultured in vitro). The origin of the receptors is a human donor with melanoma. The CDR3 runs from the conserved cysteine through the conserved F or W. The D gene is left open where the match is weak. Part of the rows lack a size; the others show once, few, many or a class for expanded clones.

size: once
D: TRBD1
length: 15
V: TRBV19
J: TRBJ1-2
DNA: TGTGCCAGTAGTAAAGGGGACAGGGAATATTATGGCTACACCTTC
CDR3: CASSKGDREYYGYTF

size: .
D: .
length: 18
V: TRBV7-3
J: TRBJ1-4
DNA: TGTGCCAGCAGAGCCCCCGAATTACAGGGTCGAACTAATGAAAAACTGTTTTTT
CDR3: CASRAPELQGRTNEKLFF

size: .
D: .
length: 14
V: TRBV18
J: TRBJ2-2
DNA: TGTGCCAGCTCACCGGGACGGGGCACCGGGGAGCTGTTTTTT
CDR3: CASSPGRGTGELFF

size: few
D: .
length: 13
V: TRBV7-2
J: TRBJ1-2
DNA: TGTGCCAGCAGCTTAGCTCCGCACTATGGCTACACCTTC
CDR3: CASSLAPHYGYTF

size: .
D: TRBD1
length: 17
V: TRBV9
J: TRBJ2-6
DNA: TGTGCCAGCAGCGTAGCGTCAGGGGGAACTGGGGCCAACGTCCTGACTTTC
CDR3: CASSVASGGTGANVLTF

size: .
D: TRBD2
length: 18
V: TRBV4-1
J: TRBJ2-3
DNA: TGCGCCAGCAGCCAAGAAGGACTAGCGGGTTTTAGCACAGATACGCAGTATTTT
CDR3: CASSQEGLAGFSTDTQYF

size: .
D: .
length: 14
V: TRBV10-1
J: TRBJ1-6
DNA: TGCGCCAGCAGTGGCGGGGACCGAAATTCACCCCTCCACTTT
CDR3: CASSGGDRNSPLHF

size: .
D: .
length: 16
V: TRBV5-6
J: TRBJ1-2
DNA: TGTGCCAGCAGCTCATATCGGGACAAATTCCTGAGTGGCTACACCTTC
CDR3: CASSSYRDKFLSGYTF

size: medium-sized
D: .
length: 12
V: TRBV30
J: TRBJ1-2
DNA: TGTGCCTGGGAAGGGGATCGGTATGGCTACACCTTC
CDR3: CAWEGDRYGYTF

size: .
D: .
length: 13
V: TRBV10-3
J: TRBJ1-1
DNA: TGTGCCATCAGTGAGTCGGTGAACACTGAAGCTTTCTTT
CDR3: CAISESVNTEAFF

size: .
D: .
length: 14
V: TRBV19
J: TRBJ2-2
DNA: TGTGCCAGTAGTACCGCGATTGGGGCCGGGGAGCTGTTTTTT
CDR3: CASSTAIGAGELFF

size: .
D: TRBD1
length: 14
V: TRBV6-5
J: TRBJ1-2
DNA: TGTGCCAGCAGGCAACGGGACAGTAACTATGGCTACACCTTC
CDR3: CASRQRDSNYGYTF

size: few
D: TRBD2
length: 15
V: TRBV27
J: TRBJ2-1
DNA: TGTGCCAGCAGTCCCTGGGAGGGGTCCTACAATGAGCAGTTCTTC
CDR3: CASSPWEGSYNEQFF

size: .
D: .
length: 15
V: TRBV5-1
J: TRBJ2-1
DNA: TGCGCCAGCAGTTATCTGGGCAGTTCTTCGAATGAGCAGTTCTTC
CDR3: CASSYLGSSSNEQFF

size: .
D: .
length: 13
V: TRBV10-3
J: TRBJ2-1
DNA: TGTGCCAGCCAGAGGGGGATTGGGAATGAGCAGTTCTTC
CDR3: CASQRGIGNEQFF

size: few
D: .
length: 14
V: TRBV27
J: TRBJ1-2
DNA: TGTGCCAGCAGTTCCTCGGGAGGTCTGATCGGCTACACCTTC
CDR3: CASSSSGGLIGYTF

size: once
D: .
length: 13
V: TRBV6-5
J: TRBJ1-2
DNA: TGTGCCAGCAGTCCGCAACCAGGGACGGGGCTCGCCTTC
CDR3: CASSPQPGTGLAF